The 3 T cell receptor beta chains reported below all come from one sample, sequenced in a study of T-cell reconstitution after alpha-beta-depleted transplantation in children. Unique molecular identifiers were incorporated during preparation of the TCRbeta library. TCRdb processed the PCR reads anew with MiXCR; each CDR3 protein has one entry. The profile shows about 830,000 distinct CDR3 sequences, approximately 15% of them singletons. The specimen comprised PBMCs, mostly from graft donor cells, sampled 360 days after TCRalphabeta/CD19-depleted stem cell transplant. All receptors derive from a male patient younger than 18 who had a stem cell transplant for acute lymphoblastic leukemia, so the T cells may come from the graft donor.

This clonotype turned up a few times. The rearrangement joins TRBV11-1 to TRBJ2-3; 11 nucleotides line up with TRBD2. The germline CDR1 and CDR2 sequences are SGHAT and FQDESV (reference sequence). The CDR3 extends over 18 amino acids. The V gene end was trimmed by 4 bases and the J gene end by 5 bases; junction bases not matched to a gene: 14. The CDR3 DNA follows: TGTGCCAGCAGCTCATGGATTTACCCCGGGACTAGCGGAGATACGCAGTATTTT. This sequence encodes CASSSWIYPGTSGDTQYF.

The chain combines TRBV29-1 with TRBJ2-3; 7 nucleotides agree with TRBD2. With 6 bases clipped from V and 1 base from J, the junction kept 4 bases outside the gene matches. The length of the CDR3 is 13 residues. Per the germline V gene, CDR1 is SQVTM and CDR2 is ANQGSEA. DNA for the CDR3: TGCAGCGTCATCACTAGCGGCACAGATACGCAGTATTTT. It is translated as CSVITSGTDTQYF.

This clonotype was seen only a few times. Written as DNA, the CDR3 is TGTGCCAGCAGCTCAAGAGTAGCGGGAGGGCGTGATGAGCAGTTCTTC. Its protein is CASSSRVAGGRDEQFF. The chain is built from TRBV11-2 and TRBJ2-1, with 11 bases aligning to TRBD2. V shed 4 bases and J 8 bases; nucleotides not matched to a gene: 10. The germline V gene has CDR1 SGHAT and CDR2 FQNNGV. The CDR3 consists of 16 residues.